This TCR beta chain was captured by sequencing in a study of cytomegalovirus exposure and HLA in healthy donors. Study overall: Previous work identified roughly 110 million unique TCR beta sequences from about 179 million T cells. Early released data had around 89 million unique TCRs, all coming from HLA-typed donors. Membership in the Caucasian-associated ancestry cluster was found for 65% to 85% of nearly 400 genotyped donors. Whole-study results and caveats: Rarity marked most TCR sequences, yet some public TCRs occurred in many donors.

V dropped 2 bases and J dropped 7 bases, with 15 bases sitting between them. The CDR3 covers 16 residues. Germline lookup yields CDR1 MNHEY and CDR2 SMNVEV (reference sequence). In regard to this clone: What it binds is unknown.

PCR employed 60 Vbeta and 13 Jbeta primers. Generated by immunoSEQ multiplex PCR, the TCRdb table keeps only in-frame clones and is missing some. The sample records about 190,000 clones, roughly 74% being singletons. The receptor was isolated from a woman in her 30s in good health and CMV-seropositive. This chain uses TRBV27 with TRBJ1-6; no clear D. The specimen was PBMCs. The CDR3 nucleotides are TGTGCCAGCAGTTTAACGATATTCGCAGGAAATTCACCCCTCCACTTT. This sequence encodes CASSLTIFAGNSPLHF.